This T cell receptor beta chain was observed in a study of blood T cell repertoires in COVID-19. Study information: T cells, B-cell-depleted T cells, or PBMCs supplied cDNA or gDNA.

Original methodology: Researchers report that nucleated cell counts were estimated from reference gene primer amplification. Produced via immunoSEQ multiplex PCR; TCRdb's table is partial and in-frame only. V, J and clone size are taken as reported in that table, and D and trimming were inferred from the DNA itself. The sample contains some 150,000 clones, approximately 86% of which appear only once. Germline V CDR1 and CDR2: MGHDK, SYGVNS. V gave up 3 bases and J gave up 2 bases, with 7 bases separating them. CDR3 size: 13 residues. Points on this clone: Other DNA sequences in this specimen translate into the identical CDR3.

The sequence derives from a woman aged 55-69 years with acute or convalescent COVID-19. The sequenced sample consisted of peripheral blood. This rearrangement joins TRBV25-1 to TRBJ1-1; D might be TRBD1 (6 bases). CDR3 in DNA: TGTGCCAGCAGTGAGGGGGCTAACACTGAAGCTTTCTTT. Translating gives CASSEGANTEAFF.